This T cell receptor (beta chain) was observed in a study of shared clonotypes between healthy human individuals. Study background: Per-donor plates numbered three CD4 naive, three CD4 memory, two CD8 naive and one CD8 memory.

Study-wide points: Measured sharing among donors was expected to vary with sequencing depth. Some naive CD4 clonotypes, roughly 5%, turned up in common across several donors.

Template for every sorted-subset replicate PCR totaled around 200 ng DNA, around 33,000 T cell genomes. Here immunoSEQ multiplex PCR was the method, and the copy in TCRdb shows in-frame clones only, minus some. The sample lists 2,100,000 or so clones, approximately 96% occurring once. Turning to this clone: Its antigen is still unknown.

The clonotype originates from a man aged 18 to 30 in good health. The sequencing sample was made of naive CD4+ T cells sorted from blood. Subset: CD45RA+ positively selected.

Here the CDR3 DNA reads TGTGCCAGCAGCTTGTCCCCGGGCCCTGAAGCTTTCTTT. It is translated as CASSLSPGPEAFF. The chain uses TRBV7-9 and TRBJ1-1, with D hard to call. This CDR3 has 13 amino acids. Trimming removed 3 bases at V and 6 bases at J, with 11 bases between. The germline gives CDR1 SEHNR, CDR2 FQNEAQ (reference sequence).